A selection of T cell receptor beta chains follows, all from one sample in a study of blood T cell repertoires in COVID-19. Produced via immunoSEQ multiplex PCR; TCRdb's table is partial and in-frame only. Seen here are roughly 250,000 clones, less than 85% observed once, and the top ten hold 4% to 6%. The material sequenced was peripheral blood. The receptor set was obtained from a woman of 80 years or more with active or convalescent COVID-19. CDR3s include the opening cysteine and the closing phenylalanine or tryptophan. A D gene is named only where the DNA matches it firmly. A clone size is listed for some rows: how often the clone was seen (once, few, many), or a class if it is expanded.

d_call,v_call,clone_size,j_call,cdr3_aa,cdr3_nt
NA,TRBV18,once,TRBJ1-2,CASSPPSPADGYTF,TGTGCCAGCTCACCACCGAGCCCGGCGGATGGCTACACCTTC
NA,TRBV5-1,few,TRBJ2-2,CASSLEGRGTGELFF,TGCGCCAGCAGCTTGGAAGGGAGGGGGACCGGGGAGCTGTTTTTT
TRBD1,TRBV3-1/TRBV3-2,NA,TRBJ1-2,CASSQADREDGYTF,TGTGCCAGCAGCCAAGCTGACAGGGAGGATGGCTACACCTTC
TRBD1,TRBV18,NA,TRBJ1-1,CASSPPGTGRNTEAFF,TGTGCCAGCTCACCACCGGGGACAGGGAGGAACACTGAAGCTTTCTTT
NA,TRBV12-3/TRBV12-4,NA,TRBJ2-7,CASSSSNGGEQYF,TGTGCCAGCAGTTCGTCCAACGGCGGGGAGCAGTACTTC
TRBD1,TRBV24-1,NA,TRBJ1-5,CATSDGRTGTGYLQPQHF,TGTGCCACCAGTGATGGGCGTACCGGGACAGGGTATCTCCAGCCCCAGCATTTT
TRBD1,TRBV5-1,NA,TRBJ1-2,CASSPQGVNHYGYTF,TGCGCCAGCAGCCCCCAGGGGGTCAATCACTATGGCTACACCTTC
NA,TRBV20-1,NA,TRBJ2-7,CSASPGAAYEQYF,TGCAGTGCTAGTCCAGGGGCAGCCTACGAGCAGTACTTC
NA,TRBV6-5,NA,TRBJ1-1,CASTWGSENTEAFF,TGTGCCAGCACCTGGGGCTCCGAGAACACTGAAGCTTTCTTT
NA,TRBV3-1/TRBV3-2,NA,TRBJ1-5,CASSQSTDNQPQHF,TGTGCCAGCAGCCAATCTACAGACAATCAGCCCCAGCATTTT
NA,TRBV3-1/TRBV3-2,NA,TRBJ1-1,CASSQDPGVSAFF,TGTGCCAGCAGCCAAGATCCGGGGGTGAGTGCTTTCTTT
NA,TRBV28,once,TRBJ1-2,CASSRPQGGVGYGYTF,TGTGCCAGCAGTCGCCCCCAGGGCGGGGTTGGATATGGCTACACCTTC
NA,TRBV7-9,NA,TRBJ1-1,CASSSPDSRTEAFF,TGTGCCAGCAGCTCACCGGACAGTCGGACTGAAGCTTTCTTT
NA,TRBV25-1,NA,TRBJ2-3,CASSDDFLTSTDTQYF,TGTGCCAGCAGCGATGACTTCCTAACTAGCACAGATACGCAGTATTTT
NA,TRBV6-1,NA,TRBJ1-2,CASSEEQPNYGYTF,TGTGCCAGCAGTGAAGAACAGCCTAACTATGGCTACACCTTC
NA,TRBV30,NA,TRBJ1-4,CAWSRQGLANEKLFF,TGTGCCTGGAGTAGGCAGGGCTTGGCTAATGAAAAACTGTTTTTT
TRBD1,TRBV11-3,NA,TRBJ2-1,CASSLGGTGNGGEQFF,TGTGCCAGCAGCTTAGGGGGGACAGGGAATGGCGGTGAGCAGTTCTTC
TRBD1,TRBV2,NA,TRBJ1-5,CASRPWDRNQPQHF,TGTGCCAGCAGACCATGGGACAGAAATCAGCCCCAGCATTTT
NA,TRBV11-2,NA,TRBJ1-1,CASSNPTGNTEAFF,TGTGCCAGCAGCAACCCGACAGGGAACACTGAAGCTTTCTTT
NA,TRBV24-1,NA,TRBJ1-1,CATSAPGGDPAEAFF,TGTGCCACCAGTGCCCCCGGGGGGGATCCCGCTGAAGCTTTCTTT
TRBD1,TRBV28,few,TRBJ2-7,CASKMTGATYEQYF,TGTGCCAGCAAAATGACAGGGGCTACCTACGAGCAGTACTTC
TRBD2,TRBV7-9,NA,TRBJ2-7,CASSPRLGTSGAYEQYF,TGTGCCAGCAGCCCCCGTCTAGGGACTAGCGGGGCCTACGAGCAGTACTTC
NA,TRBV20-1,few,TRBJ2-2,CSASLSGGTGELFF,TGCAGTGCGAGTCTCTCCGGGGGCACCGGGGAGCTGTTTTTT
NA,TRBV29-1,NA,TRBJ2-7,CSLAQYGILHVKRNYEQYF,TGCAGCCTGGCCCAATATGGGATCCTTCACGTAAAGCGGAACTACGAGCAGTACTTC
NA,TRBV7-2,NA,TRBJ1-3,CASSLTRDGNTIYF,TGTGCCAGCAGCTTAACTCGGGATGGAAACACCATATATTTT
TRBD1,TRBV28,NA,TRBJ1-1,CASRPDRGRTEAFF,TGTGCCAGCAGACCCGACAGGGGGCGCACTGAAGCTTTCTTT
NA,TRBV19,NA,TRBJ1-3,CASSTTQENTIYF,TGTGCCAGTAGTACAACTCAGGAAAACACCATATATTTT
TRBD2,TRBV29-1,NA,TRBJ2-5,CSVERAGVRTQYF,TGCAGCGTTGAGCGGGCGGGGGTACGGACCCAGTACTTC
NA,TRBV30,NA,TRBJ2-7,CAWSETPNSYEQYF,TGTGCCTGGAGTGAGACACCCAACTCCTACGAGCAGTACTTC
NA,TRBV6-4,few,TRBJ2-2,CASSDSSGFVGELFF,TGTGCCAGCAGTGACTCGAGCGGGTTTGTCGGGGAGCTGTTTTTT
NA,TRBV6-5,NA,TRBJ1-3,CASSSASLRGNTIYF,TGTGCCAGCAGTTCCGCGTCCTTGCGGGGAAACACCATATATTTT
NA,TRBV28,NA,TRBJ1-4,CASTRPGIGSEGNEKLFF,TGTGCCAGCACTCGCCCCGGCATCGGATCGGAGGGAAATGAAAAACTGTTTTTT
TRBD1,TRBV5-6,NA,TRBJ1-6,CASSWEQGESPLHF,TGTGCCAGCAGCTGGGAGCAGGGGGAATCACCCCTCCACTTT
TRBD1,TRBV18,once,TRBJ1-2,CASSLGQGNYGYTF,TGTGCCAGCTCACTGGGACAGGGGAACTATGGCTACACCTTC
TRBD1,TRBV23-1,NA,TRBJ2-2,CASSQSRTGGGELFF,TGCGCCAGCAGTCAATCGAGGACAGGGGGAGGGGAGCTGTTTTTT
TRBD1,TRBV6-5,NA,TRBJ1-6,CASTKTGDNSPLHF,TGTGCCAGCACCAAAACAGGGGATAATTCACCCCTCCACTTT
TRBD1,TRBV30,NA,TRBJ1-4,CAWSATGTADEKLFF,TGTGCCTGGAGTGCTACCGGGACAGCTGATGAAAAACTGTTTTTT
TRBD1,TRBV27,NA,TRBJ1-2,CASSKGQGHGYTF,TGTGCCAGCAGTAAAGGACAGGGTCATGGCTACACCTTC
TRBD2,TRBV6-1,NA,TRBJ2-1,CASSEGLAGTYNEQFF,TGTGCCAGCAGTGAAGGTCTAGCGGGAACTTACAATGAGCAGTTCTTC
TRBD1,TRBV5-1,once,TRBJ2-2,CASSFGQGGTGELFF,TGCGCCAGCAGCTTCGGACAGGGCGGGACCGGGGAGCTGTTTTTT
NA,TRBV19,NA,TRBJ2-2,CASYSASGAGELFF,TGTGCCAGTTATAGCGCCTCTGGGGCCGGGGAGCTGTTTTTT
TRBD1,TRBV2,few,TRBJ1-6,CASSERAGQHF,TGTGCCAGCAGTGAACGTGCGGGACAGCACTTT
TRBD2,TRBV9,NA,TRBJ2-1,CASPFRGGVTQTYNEQFF,TGTGCCAGCCCCTTTCGGGGGGGGGTGACCCAGACCTACAATGAGCAGTTCTTC
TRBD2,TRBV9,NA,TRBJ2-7,CASSEGAGGFYEQYF,TGTGCCAGCAGCGAGGGAGCGGGGGGGTTCTACGAGCAGTACTTC
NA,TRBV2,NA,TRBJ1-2,CASSVQGSYGYTF,TGTGCCAGCAGTGTTCAGGGGAGCTATGGCTACACCTTC
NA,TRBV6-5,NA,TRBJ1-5,CASSIRGNRNQPQHF,TGTGCCAGCAGCATACGAGGGAATAGGAATCAGCCCCAGCATTTT
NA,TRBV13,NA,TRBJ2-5,CASSPPGAVGGTQYF,TGTGCCAGCAGCCCTCCCGGCGCGGTGGGGGGGACCCAGTACTTC
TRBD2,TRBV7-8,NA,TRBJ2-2,CASSLPVSGSSGINTGELFF,TGTGCCAGCAGCTTGCCTGTGAGCGGGTCTAGCGGGATAAACACCGGGGAGCTGTTTTTT
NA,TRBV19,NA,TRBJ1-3,CASGFSGNTIYF,TGTGCCAGCGGTTTCTCTGGAAACACCATATATTTT
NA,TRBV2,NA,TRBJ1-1,CASSAEQGSEAFF,TGTGCCAGCAGTGCCGAACAGGGCTCTGAAGCTTTCTTT
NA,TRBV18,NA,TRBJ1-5,CASSPGSSNQPQHF,TGTGCCAGCTCACCTGGCAGTAGCAATCAGCCCCAGCATTTT
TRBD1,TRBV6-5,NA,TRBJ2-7,CASRSRQGRQHEQYF,TGTGCCAGCAGGAGTAGACAGGGTCGGCAGCACGAGCAGTACTTC
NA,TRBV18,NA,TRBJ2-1,CASSPMGGSYNEQFF,TGTGCCAGCTCACCCATGGGGGGCTCCTACAATGAGCAGTTCTTC